The source of this TCR beta chain is a study of Graves' ophthalmopathy and Graves' hyperthyroidism (dated by TCRdb to between 2018 and 2020). With respect to the entire study: Peripheral blood was collected at initial diagnosis, prior to any treatment. To tell Graves' ophthalmopathy apart from Graves' hyperthyroidism, and to predict which patients would progress to ophthalmopathy, the study relied on TCR beta repertoire signatures. In total, around 130 blood samples were TCR-sequenced: 43 ophthalmopathy, about 75 hyperthyroidism and some 17 hyperthyroidism-to-ophthalmopathy patients. To explore V-J signatures distinguishing ophthalmopathy from hyperthyroidism, a discovery set of under 110 patients (43 ophthalmopathy, over 55 stable hyperthyroidism) was enrolled. An independent validation cohort was composed of roughly 18 hyperthyroidism patients and over 15 patients who later progressed from hyperthyroidism to ophthalmopathy. In roughly six hyperthyroidism patients, T-cell repertoires of thyroid tissue and blood were compared. Following sample collection, hyperthyroidism patients were given methimazole at a starting dose of 30 mg daily, and ophthalmopathy patients were given high-dose intravenous methylprednisolone. Overall results and qualifications from the work: Most expanded thyroid clonotypes with a frequency above 0.001 also appeared in blood, which suggests that blood repertoires may reflect the immune response in the thyroid. In cross-validation, the 13-signature model distinguished ophthalmopathy from stable hyperthyroidism with 85% to 90% sensitivity and about 84% specificity, and in the test set the corresponding values were approximately 80% and 75%. In validation, the model predicted ophthalmopathy progression with 55% to 71% sensitivity and approximately 78% specificity; eleven to twelve predicted patients were CT-confirmed with GO in a median of approximately six months. No statistical method was used to predetermine the sample size, and group allocation was not hidden from the investigators.

For repertoire sequencing, the TCR beta CDR3 regions were amplified from RNA transcripts. HTBI primers and the Qiagen OneStep RT-PCR kit were used in a first-round RT-PCR, which was followed by a second-round multiplex PCR, size selection and purification. The libraries underwent paired-end sequencing with 100 bp reads on an Illumina HiSeq2000. The study's own analysis went as follows. Reads were processed with SOAPnuke, discarding reads with adapters, uncalled bases, mean Phred below 15, or no exact constant-primer or identifier match. COPE v1.2.5 was used to merge high-quality paired reads. Clonotypes were defined as unique nucleotide sequences and were aligned to IMGT TRB V, D and J references using MiTCR v1.1. Only V-J combinations with frequency above 0.0001 were analysed, covering approximately 99% of repertoires. For each V-J combination, a TCR clonal expansion and chaos score was defined as F50 clonal expansion divided by the chaos observed in the TCRdist matrix. Welch's t-statistics and random forest were used to narrow the features down to 10 to 15 V-J combinations, which were then fed into a naive Bayes classifier. The Morisita-Horn index was used to measure how similar the thyroid and blood repertoires were. Clones were called with MiXCR by TCRdb after fastp trimmed the public reads at Q25, and only in-frame beta chains were retained. For every CDR3 protein sequence, its rows merge into one entry that carries the most common genes and DNA. What appears here as the V and J calls and clone size reflects TCRdb's work, not the paper's. This sample has 600,000 to 700,000 distinct CDR3 sequences in its table, and roughly two fifths of those were observed once. The ten top clones hold roughly 3% of the sample.

This clonotype was seen repeatedly, ten times or more. Its antigen remains unidentified. No base quality information exists; no much larger clone differs at one position. Ophthalmopathy patients were characterized by moderately to severely active disease, a Clinical Activity Score of at least 3, a NOSPECS grade of at least 4, and a disease duration under 3 months. Patients were excluded if they had other autoimmune diseases, uncontrolled infections, pregnancy or lactation. Diagnosis was based on clinical symptoms, serum thyroxine, TRAb, thyroid ultrasound and orbital computed tomography. Using Ficoll-Paque density gradient centrifugation, PBMCs were isolated from less than 13 ml of fresh peripheral blood. Total RNA was extracted using Trizol reagent, and RNA quality was checked on an Agilent 2100 Bioanalyzer. The TCR sequence derives from an adult man with Graves' ophthalmopathy. Sequences were obtained from peripheral blood.

The bases read TGCAGTGCTAGAGTGCTAGGGGCCTTATCCTACGAGCAGTACTTC. This sequence encodes CSARVLGALSYEQYF. Here the chain combines TRBV20-1 and TRBJ2-7; D gene: possibly TRBD1, on 5 matching bases. Trimming costs V 1 base and J 1 base, and their ends lie 14 bases apart. The CDR3 numbers 15 residues from cysteine through phenylalanine. Only the CDR3 portion is preserved as DNA: 45 bases, with reading frame beginning at the first base. The germline V gene (reference sequence) sets CDR1 to DFQATT and CDR2 to SNEGSKA.